The clone carrying this T cell receptor beta chain was counted between two and nine times. Its antigen remains unidentified. From germline, CDR1 is LNHDA and CDR2 SQIVND (reference sequence). V lost 5 bases, J lost 0 bases, and 6 bases stayed unmatched. This CDR3 contains 15 residues. The data belong to a study of blood T cells in healthy people across ages. Overall study results and limits: While age rose, TCR beta diversity per million T cells dropped in a roughly linear way.

Sample-barcoded 5' priming and a J-beta primer mix drove a second PCR of about 6 to 12 cycles. One entry per CDR3 protein results from TCRdb running MiXCR on the 5' RACE reads. The profile shows 450,000 to 600,000 distinct CDR3 sequences, roughly a quarter of them singletons. The same data also contributed to another study, on T cells of mothers and their children.

V usage is TRBV19 and J usage is TRBJ2-7; 8 bases are shared with TRBD1. Specimen: blood. This receptor was taken from a boy younger than 10 in good health. The CDR3 reads CASSPRDRPSYEQYF. In DNA, the CDR3 is TGTGCCAGTAGTCCGCGGGACAGGCCCTCCTACGAGCAGTACTTC.